The 11 T cell receptor beta chains below all came from one sample that was sequenced in a study of blood T cells in healthy people across ages. A J-beta primer mix and a sample-barcoded 5' primer were used in a second PCR of roughly 6 to 12 cycles. TCRdb recomputed calls from the 5' RACE reads with MiXCR, one row per CDR3 protein. The sample has around 780,000 distinct CDR3 sequences; 20% to 30% are singletons. The data were also submitted as part of a second study, on T cells of mothers and their children.

Specimen: blood. The receptor source for this set is a boy under 18 in good health.

This chain connects TRBV6-5 to TRBJ2-2; D may be TRBD1 or TRBD2 (5 bases each). There are 14 residues in the CDR3. V gave up 6 bases and J gave up 7 bases, with 15 bases separating them. The germline CDR1 and CDR2 sequences are MNHEY and SVGAGI. The CDR3 sequence: CASSRDVRIGELFF. The DNA of the CDR3 is TGTGCCAGCAGCCGGGACGTTAGGATCGGGGAGCTGTTTTTT.

There are a few counts of this clonotype. The gene calls are TRBV2 and TRBJ2-7; 7 nucleotides align to TRBD1. This CDR3 contains 13 residues. Trimming took 7 bases from V and 4 from J; bases not matched to a gene: 7. Germline lookup yields CDR1 SNHLY and CDR2 FYNNEI. CDR3 amino acids: CASIPDRNYEQYF. CDR3 nucleotide sequence: TGTGCCAGCATCCCGGACAGGAATTACGAGCAGTACTTC.

This clonotype appeared a few times. The chain links TRBV19 to TRBJ1-1, with TRBD1 as a possible D gene (5 bases). Germline assignment: CDR1 LNHDA and CDR2 SQIVND (reference sequence). The CDR3 spans 13 residues. V was cut by 7 bases and J by 3 bases, with 12 bases left in between. The CDR3, as DNA: TGTGCCAGTAAAGACGAAGGGGACACTGAAGCTTTCTTT. This encodes CASKDEGDTEAFF.

This chain joins TRBV7-9 and TRBJ1-4; no definite D call. This CDR3 is 16 amino acids long. Trimming pared 4 bases from V and 2 bases from J, leaving 14 bases between. Germline loops: CDR1 SEHNR, CDR2 FQNEAQ (reference sequence). The CDR3 region is CASSSPRSGTNEKLFF. In DNA form, the CDR3 reads TGTGCCAGCAGCTCCCCCCGGTCGGGGACTAATGAAAAACTGTTTTTT. Full variable domain (outside the CDR3, taken from reference TRBV7-9 and TRBJ1-4): DTGVSQNPRHKITKRGQNVTFRCDPISEHNRLYWYRQTLGQGPEFLTYFQNEAQLEKSRLLSDRFSAERPKGSFSTLEIQRTEQGDSAMYLCASSSPRSGTNEKLFFGSGTQLSVL.

This clonotype showed up just a few times. This chain joins TRBV2 and TRBJ2-1; the D gene is possibly TRBD2 (6 bases). Germline V lookup: CDR1 SNHLY, CDR2 FYNNEI. The CDR3 loop spans 13 amino acids. Trimming pared 5 bases from V and 9 bases from J, leaving 14 bases between. The CDR3, as DNA: TGTGCCAGCAGTAAGACTAGTACTATTGAGCAGTTCTTC. Its translation: CASSKTSTIEQFF.

The rearrangement uses TRBV12-3 or TRBV12-4 and TRBJ1-4, with TRBD1 matching 7 bases. The junction had 14 bases not matched to a gene; V was cut back by 1 base and J by 12 bases. The CDR3 contains 16 residues. In DNA, the CDR3 is TGTGCCAGCAGTTTAGGTTCAGGACAGGCTACCGGGGAACTGTTTTTT. It codes for CASSLGSGQATGELFF.

This chain uses TRBV10-2 with TRBJ1-2; no clear D gene. This CDR3 contains 15 residues. In germline, CDR1 is WSHSY, CDR2 SAAADI. V lost 2 bases and J lost 4, with 14 bases in between. CDR3 sequence: CASSEDSLRIYGYTF. In DNA form, the CDR3 reads TGCGCCAGCAGTGAGGACTCCCTGAGAATCTATGGCTACACCTTC.

The chain links TRBV3-1 to TRBJ2-5; D may be TRBD1 (5 bases). The J call is uncertain, as TRBJ2-1 better fits the DNA end. The CDR3 totals 13 residues. The germline CDR1 and CDR2 sequences are LGHDT and YNNKEL (reference sequence). The CDR3 region is CASSQADRNEQFF. DNA of the CDR3: TGTGCCAGCAGCCAAGCAGACAGAAATGAGCAGTTCTTC.

This clonotype occurred a few times. The V and J genes are TRBV11-2 and TRBJ2-5, with D possibly matching TRBD1 (5 bases). The J call is doubtful: the DNA matches TRBJ2-7 better. Per the germline V gene, CDR1 is SGHAT and CDR2 is FQNNGV. This CDR3 contains 12 residues. This CDR3 reads CASRQASYEQYF. CDR3 coding DNA: TGTGCCAGCAGACAGGCTTCCTACGAGCAGTACTTC.

The chain is built from TRBV9 and TRBJ2-1; D not resolved. There are 12 residues in the CDR3. Between the trimmed V and J ends, which lost 2 bases and 10 bases, there was a span of 10 bases. Germline-derived CDR1 and CDR2 are SGDLS and YYNGEE. CDR3 nucleotides: TGTGCCAGCAGCGTCAGTGACGGCGAGCAGTTCTTC. Translated: CASSVSDGEQFF. Full variable domain (outside the CDR3, taken from reference TRBV9 and TRBJ2-1): DSGVTQTPKHLITATGQRVTLRCSPRSGDLSVYWYQQSLDQGLQFLIQYYNGEERAKGNILERFSAQQFPDLHSELNLSSLELGDSALYFCASSVSDGEQFFGPGTRLTVL.

This clonotype was detected only a few times. This chain joins TRBV28 and TRBJ2-7, with D unresolved. The CDR3 consists of 12 residues. Germline V CDR1 and CDR2: MDHEN, SYDVKM. V lost 4 bases, J lost 3 bases, and 7 bases lay in between. The CDR3 DNA sequence: TGTGCCAGCAGTTCGACTTACTACGAGCAGTACTTC. Protein product: CASSSTYYEQYF.